This TCR beta chain appears in the sequencing data of a study of monozygotic twins with inflammatory bowel disease. Study-wide findings and caveats: Healthy co-twins had higher TCRbeta inverse Simpson diversity than their IBD twins.

Of note for this clonotype: The antigen is unknown.

Blood, around 2.6 ml, was drawn per donor. From its re-call of the 5' RACE reads, TCRdb lists each CDR3 protein once, without DNA. Here the sample table reports some 150,000 distinct CDR3 sequences. Per the germline V gene, CDR1 is LNHNV and CDR2 is YYDKDF (reference sequence). CDR3 length: 17 amino acids. The sequenced material came from blood. The rearrangement joins TRBV15 to TRBJ2-7; TCRdb's D call, TRBD2, is unchecked because there is no DNA. The receptor's source is a human donor with ulcerative colitis or Crohn's disease, or a healthy co-twin of an affected twin (not recorded which). Here the CDR3 reads CATSRDFGSGSSYEQYF.